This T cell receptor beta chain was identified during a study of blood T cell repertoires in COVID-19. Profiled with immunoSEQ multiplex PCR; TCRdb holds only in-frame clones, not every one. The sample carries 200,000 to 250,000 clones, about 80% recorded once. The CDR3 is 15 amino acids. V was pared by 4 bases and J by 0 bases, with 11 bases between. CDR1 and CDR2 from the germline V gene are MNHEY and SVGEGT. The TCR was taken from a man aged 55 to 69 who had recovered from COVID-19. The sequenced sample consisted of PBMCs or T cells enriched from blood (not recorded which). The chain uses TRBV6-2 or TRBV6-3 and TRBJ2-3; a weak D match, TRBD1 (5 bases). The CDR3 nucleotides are TGTGCCAGCAGTTCAGGGATTCAGAGCACAGATACGCAGTATTTT. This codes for CASSSGIQSTDTQYF.